This T cell receptor beta chain is drawn from a study of T cells in women clearing cervical HPV infection. Details on this clone: No antigen is known for it. Sequencing ends 3 residues short of the CDR3 end; the germline J gene provides the rest.

Study observations and caveats: Unknown T-cell numbers per sample may underlie the richness differences. CIN3+ cases had significantly higher TCR richness than controls; evenness did not differ. Cases carried less TRBV6-7 than controls: roughly 0.11% versus 0.16%. Associations may precede or follow infection; HPV-specific or memory T cells were not isolated.

The CDR3 consists of 13 residues. The V segment lost 7 bases and the J segment 8 bases; nucleotides outside the gene matches: 8. Germline CDR1 reads LNHDA; CDR2 reads SQIVND (reference sequence). TCRdb's copy holds only in-frame clones and misses some; the assay was immunoSEQ multiplex PCR. The listing records approximately 31,000 clones. This sequence joins TRBV19 and TRBJ2-1, with TRBD2 matching over 7 bases. Sequenced input: blood buffy coat. The TCR comes from a woman between 18 and 70 years old with a cervical HPV16 infection that either progressed to CIN3+ or cleared (not recorded which). CDR3 DNA, as far as it was read: TGTGCCAGTACCCTGGGGGGGAGAGATGAG. It yields the protein CASTLGGRDE. The full CDR3 protein is CASTLGGRDEQFF. Full variable domain (missing parts from reference TRBV19 and TRBJ2-1): DGGITQSPKYLFRKEGQNVTLSCEQNLNHDAMYWYRQDPGQGLRLIYYSQIVNDFQKGDIAEGYSVSREKKESFPLTVTSAQKNPTAFYLCASTLGGRDEQFFGPGTRLTVL.